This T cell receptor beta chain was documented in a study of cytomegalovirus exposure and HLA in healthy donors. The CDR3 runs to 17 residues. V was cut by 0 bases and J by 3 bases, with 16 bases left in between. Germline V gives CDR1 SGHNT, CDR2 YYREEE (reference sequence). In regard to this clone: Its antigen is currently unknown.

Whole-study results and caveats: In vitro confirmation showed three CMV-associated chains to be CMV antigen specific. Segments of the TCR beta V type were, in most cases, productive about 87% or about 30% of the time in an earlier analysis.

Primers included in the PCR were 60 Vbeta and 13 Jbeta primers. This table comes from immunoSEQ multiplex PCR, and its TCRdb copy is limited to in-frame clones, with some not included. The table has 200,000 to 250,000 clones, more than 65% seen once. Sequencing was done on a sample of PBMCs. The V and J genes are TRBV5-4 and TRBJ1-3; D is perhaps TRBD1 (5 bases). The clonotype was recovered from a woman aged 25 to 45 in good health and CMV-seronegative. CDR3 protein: CASSLVVAGTDGNTIYF. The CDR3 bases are TGTGCCAGCAGCTTGGTGGTAGCCGGGACTGATGGAAACACCATATATTTT.